This T cell receptor beta chain was found in a study of blood T cell repertoires in COVID-19. This table comes from immunoSEQ multiplex PCR, and its TCRdb copy is limited to in-frame clones, with some not included. The table shows about 150,000 clones, with roughly four fifths occurring only once. The germline V gene encodes CDR1 KGHSH and CDR2 LQKENI. V trimming: 3 bases; J trimming: 4 bases; junction bases outside the gene matches: 8. The CDR3 runs to 15 residues. The chain employs TRBV18 and TRBJ1-1; 7 bases fit TRBD1. The sample taken for sequencing was peripheral blood. This TCR came from a human donor with acute or convalescent COVID-19. The donor label of this sample is uncertain. The CDR3 nucleotides are TGTGCCAGCTCACCCTACAGGGGTGAGGGCACTGAAGCTTTCTTT. Its protein is CASSPYRGEGTEAFF.